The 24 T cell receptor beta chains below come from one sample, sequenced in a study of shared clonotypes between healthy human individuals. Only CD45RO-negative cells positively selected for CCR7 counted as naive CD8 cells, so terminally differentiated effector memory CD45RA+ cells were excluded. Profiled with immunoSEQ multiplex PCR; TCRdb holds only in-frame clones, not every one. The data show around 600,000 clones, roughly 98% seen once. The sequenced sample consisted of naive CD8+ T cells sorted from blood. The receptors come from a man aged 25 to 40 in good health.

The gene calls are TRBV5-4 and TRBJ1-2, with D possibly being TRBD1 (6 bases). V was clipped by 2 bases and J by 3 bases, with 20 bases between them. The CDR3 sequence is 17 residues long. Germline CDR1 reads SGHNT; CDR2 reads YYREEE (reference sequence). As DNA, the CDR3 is TGTGCCAGCAGCTTCATTTCGGCCGAGGGGGGAGACTATGGCTACACCTTC. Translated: CASSFISAEGGDYGYTF.

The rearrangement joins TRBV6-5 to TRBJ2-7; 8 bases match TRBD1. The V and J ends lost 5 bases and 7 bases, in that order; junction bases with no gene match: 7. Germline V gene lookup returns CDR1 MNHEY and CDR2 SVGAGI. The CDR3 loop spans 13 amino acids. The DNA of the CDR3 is TGTGCCAGCAGTCTCCGACAGGGGTGGGAGCAGTACTTC. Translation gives CASSLRQGWEQYF.

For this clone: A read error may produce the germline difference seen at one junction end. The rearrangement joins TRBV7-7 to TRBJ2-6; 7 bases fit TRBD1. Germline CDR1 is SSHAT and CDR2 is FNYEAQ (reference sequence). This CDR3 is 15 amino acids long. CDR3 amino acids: CASSSDRAGANVLTF. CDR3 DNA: TGTGCTAGCAGCTCCGACAGGGCTGGGGCCAACGTCCTGACTTTC.

CDR3 in DNA: TGCAGCGTTGAAGCCAGCTCCTACAATGAGCAGTTCTTC. Protein product: CSVEASSYNEQFF. The chain joins TRBV29-1 to TRBJ2-1; no clear D. V gave up 1 base and J gave up 0 bases, with 4 bases separating them. Germline assignment: CDR1 SQVTM and CDR2 ANQGSEA. The CDR3 contains 13 residues.

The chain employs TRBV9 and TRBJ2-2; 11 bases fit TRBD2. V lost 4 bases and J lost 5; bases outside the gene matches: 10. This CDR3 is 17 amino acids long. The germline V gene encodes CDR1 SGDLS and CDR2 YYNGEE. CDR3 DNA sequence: TGTGCCAGCAGCAACGGGCTAGCGGGAGGAAGTACCGGGGAGCTGTTTTTT. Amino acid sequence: CASSNGLAGGSTGELFF.

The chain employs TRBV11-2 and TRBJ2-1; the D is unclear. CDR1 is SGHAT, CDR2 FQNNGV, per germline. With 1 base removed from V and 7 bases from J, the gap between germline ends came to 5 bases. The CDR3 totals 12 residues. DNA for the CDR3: TGTGCCAGCAGCTTAGGGGTTAATGAGCAGTTCTTC. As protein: CASSLGVNEQFF.

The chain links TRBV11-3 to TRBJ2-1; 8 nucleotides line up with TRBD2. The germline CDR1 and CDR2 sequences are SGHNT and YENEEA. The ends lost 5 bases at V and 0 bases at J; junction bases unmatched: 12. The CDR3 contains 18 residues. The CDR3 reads CASSPATSGLASYNEQFF. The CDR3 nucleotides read TGTGCCAGCAGCCCAGCTACTAGCGGCCTGGCCTCCTACAATGAGCAGTTCTTC.

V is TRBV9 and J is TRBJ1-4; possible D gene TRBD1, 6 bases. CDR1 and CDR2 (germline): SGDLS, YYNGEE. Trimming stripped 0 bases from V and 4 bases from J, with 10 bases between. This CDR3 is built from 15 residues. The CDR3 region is CASSVDGGLNEKLFF. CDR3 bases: TGTGCCAGCAGCGTAGACGGGGGCCTTAATGAAAAACTGTTTTTT.

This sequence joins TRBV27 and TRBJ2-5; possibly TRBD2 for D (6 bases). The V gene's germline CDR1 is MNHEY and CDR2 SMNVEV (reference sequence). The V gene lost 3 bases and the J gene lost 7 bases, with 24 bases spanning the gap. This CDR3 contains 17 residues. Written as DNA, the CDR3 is TGTGCCAGCAGTTTGAGGGGAGGTCAGTCCGGCGGTTCGACCCAGTACTTC. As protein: CASSLRGGQSGGSTQYF.

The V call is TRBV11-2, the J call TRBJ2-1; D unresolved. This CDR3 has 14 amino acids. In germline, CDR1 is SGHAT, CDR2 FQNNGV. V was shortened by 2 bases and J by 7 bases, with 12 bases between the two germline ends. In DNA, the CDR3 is TGTGCCAGCAGCTTACGCCCCCACGGAAATGAGCAGTTCTTC. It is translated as CASSLRPHGNEQFF.

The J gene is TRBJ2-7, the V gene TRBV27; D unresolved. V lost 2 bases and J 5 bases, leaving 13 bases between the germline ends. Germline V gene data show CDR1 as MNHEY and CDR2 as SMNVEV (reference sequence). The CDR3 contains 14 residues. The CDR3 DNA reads TGTGCCAGCAGTTTAAACATGGGGTTCCACGAGCAGTACTTC. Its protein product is CASSLNMGFHEQYF.

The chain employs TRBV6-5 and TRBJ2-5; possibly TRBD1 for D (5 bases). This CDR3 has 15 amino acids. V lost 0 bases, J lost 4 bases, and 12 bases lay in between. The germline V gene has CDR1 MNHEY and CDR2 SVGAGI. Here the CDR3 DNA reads TGTGCCAGCAGTTACTCGCTGGGGCCTGGAGAGACCCAGTACTTC. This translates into CASSYSLGPGETQYF.

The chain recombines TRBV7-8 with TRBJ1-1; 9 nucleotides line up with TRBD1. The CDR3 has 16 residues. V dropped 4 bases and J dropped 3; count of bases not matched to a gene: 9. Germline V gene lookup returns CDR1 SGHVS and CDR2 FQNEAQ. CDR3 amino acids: CASSSLPGQGHTEAFF. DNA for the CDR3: TGTGCCAGCAGCTCCCTGCCGGGACAGGGACACACTGAAGCTTTCTTT.

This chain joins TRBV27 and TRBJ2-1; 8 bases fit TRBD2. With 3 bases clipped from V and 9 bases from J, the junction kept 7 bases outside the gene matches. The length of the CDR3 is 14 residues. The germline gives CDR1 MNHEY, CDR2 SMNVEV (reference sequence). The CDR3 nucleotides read TGTGCCAGCAGTTTCGGAGCGGGAGCAGTTGAGCAGTTCTTC. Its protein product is CASSFGAGAVEQFF.

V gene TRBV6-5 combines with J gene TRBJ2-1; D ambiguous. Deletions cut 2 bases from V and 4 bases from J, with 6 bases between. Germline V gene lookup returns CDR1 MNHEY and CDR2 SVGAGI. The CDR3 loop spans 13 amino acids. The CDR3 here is CASSYASYNEQFF. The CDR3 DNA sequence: TGTGCCAGCAGTTACGCATCGTACAATGAGCAGTTCTTC.

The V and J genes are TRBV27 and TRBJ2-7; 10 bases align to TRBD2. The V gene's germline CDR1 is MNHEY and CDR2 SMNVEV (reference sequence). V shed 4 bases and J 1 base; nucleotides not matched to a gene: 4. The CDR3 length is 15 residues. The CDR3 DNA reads TGTGCCAGCAGTTCAACTAGCGGGATATCCTACGAGCAGTACTTC. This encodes CASSSTSGISYEQYF.

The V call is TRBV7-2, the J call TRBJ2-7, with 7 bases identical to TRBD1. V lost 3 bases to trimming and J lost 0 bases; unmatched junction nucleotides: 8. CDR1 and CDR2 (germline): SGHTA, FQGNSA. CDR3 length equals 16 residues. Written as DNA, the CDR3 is TGTGCCAGCAGCTTCCCCACGGACAGGCTCTCCTACGAGCAGTACTTC. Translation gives CASSFPTDRLSYEQYF.

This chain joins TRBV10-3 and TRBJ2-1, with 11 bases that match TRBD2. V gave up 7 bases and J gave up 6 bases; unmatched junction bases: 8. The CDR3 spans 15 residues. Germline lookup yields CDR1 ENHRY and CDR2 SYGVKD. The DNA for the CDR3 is TGTGCCATCACCGTACTAGCGGGAGTCGGCAATGAGCAGTTCTTC. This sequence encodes CAITVLAGVGNEQFF.

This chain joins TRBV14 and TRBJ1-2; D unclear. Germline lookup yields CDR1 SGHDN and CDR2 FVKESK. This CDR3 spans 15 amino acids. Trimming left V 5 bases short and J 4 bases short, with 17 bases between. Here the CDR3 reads CASSKTDGYSYGYTF. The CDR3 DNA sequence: TGTGCCAGCAGCAAGACGGACGGATATTCCTATGGCTACACCTTC.

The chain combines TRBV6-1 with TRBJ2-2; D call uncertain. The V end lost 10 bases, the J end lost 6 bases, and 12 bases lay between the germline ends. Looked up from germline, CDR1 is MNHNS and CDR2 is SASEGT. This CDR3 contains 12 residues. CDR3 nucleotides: TGTGCCAACGCCCCCGGGTCCGGGGAGCTGTTTTTT. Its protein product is CANAPGSGELFF.

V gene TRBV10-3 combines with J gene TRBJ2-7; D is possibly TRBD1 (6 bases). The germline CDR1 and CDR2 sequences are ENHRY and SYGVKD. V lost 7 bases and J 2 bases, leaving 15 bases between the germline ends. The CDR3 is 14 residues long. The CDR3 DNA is TGTGCCATCACCGACCGGGACAACACCTACGAGCAGTACTTC. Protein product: CAITDRDNTYEQYF.

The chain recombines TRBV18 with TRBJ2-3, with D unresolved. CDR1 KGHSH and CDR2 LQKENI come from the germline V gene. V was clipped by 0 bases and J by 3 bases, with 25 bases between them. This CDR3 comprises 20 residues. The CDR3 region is CASSPPEVNGEYAATDTQYF. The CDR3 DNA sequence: TGTGCCAGCTCACCACCGGAAGTGAATGGAGAATATGCAGCTACAGATACGCAGTATTTT.

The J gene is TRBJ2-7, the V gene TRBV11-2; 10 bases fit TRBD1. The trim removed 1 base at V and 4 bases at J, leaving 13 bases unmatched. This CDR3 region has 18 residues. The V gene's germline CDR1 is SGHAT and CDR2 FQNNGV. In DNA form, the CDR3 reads TGTGCCAGCAGCTTAGTGGGATCAATCGCGGGACAGGGGTACGAGCAGTACTTC. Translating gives CASSLVGSIAGQGYEQYF. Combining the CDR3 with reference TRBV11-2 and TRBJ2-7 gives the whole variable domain EAGVAQSPRYKIIEKRQSVAFWCNPISGHATLYWYQQILGQGPKLLIQFQNNGVVDDSQLPKDRFSAERLKGVDSTLKIQPAKLEDSAVYLCASSLVGSIAGQGYEQYFGPGTRLTVT.

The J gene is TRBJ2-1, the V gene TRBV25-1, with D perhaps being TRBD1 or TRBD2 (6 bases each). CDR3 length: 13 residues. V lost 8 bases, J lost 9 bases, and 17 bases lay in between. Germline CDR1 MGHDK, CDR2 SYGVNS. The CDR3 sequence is CASGLGGLSEQFF. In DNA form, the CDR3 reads TGTGCCAGCGGGCTCGGGGGCCTGTCTGAGCAGTTCTTC.